Given below is one T cell receptor beta chain in context. The antigen is not known. This record belongs to a study of T cells in localized non-small cell lung cancer. Sequenced by immunoSEQ multiplex PCR; TCRdb stores in-frame clones only, minus some. The sample records over 25,000 clones, roughly 87% being singletons. The germline V gene encodes CDR1 SQVTM and CDR2 ANQGSEA. The junction had 11 bases not matched to a gene; V was cut back by 5 bases and J by 8 bases. The CDR3 runs to 15 residues. Study-wide points: Appearing in adjacent lung were a median about 50 of the top 100 tumor clones. It was uninvolved adjacent lung that showed the highest T cell clonality, exceeding tumor.

The chain couples TRBV29-1 to TRBJ2-3, with 12 bases lining up with TRBD2. The sample consisted of peripheral blood, taken before any cancer treatment. This receptor was obtained from a male donor at least 60 years old with stage I lung adenocarcinoma. In DNA form, the CDR3 reads TGCAGCGTTATGCCGGCTAGCGGGGGGGCAGGTACGCAGTATTTT. Protein product: CSVMPASGGAGTQYF.